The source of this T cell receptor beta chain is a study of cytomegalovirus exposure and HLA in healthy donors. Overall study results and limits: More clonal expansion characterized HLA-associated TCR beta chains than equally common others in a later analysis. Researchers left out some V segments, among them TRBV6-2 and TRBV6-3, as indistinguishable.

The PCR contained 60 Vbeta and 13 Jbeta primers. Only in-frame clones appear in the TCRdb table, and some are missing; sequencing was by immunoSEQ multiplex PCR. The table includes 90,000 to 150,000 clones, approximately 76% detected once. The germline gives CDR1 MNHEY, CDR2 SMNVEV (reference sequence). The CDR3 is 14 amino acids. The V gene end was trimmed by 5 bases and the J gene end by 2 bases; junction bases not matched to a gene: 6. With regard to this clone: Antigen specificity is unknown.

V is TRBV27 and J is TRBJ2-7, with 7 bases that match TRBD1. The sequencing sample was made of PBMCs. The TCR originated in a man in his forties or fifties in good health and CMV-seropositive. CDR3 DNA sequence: TGTGCCAGCAGTCTACAGGGGTTCCCCTACGAGCAGTACTTC. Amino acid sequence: CASSLQGFPYEQYF.